The next 10 T cell receptor beta chains were all read from a single sample in a study of T cell repertoires in cytomegalovirus infection. TCRdb reprocessed the reads via MiXCR and lists one record per CDR3 protein. The table shows 350,000 to 450,000 distinct CDR3 sequences, with less than 20% occurring only once. Material: PBMCs. All receptors derive from a human donor in good health (CMV status not recorded). Some clones in this sample may be carry-over from other donors' samples.

This chain joins TRBV7-6 and TRBJ2-3, with TRBD2 as a possible D gene (5 bases). Germline V CDR1 and CDR2: SGHVS, FNYEAQ. This CDR3 has 14 residues. The V end was cut by 2 bases, the J end by 4 bases, with 10 bases between. The CDR3 loop is CASSLRSGADTQYF. In DNA form, the CDR3 reads TGTGCCAGCAGCTTAAGGAGCGGCGCAGATACGCAGTATTTT.

This clonotype appeared many times. This chain links TRBV7-8 with TRBJ1-6; possibly TRBD1 for D (6 bases). The CDR3 is 15 amino acids. From germline, CDR1 is SGHVS and CDR2 FQNEAQ. The ends were cut back, 3 bases at V and 9 bases at J, with 15 bases in the middle. Written as DNA, the CDR3 is TGTGCCAGCAGCTTGGGGAGAGGGGGGGTTTCACCCCTCCACTTT. Its translation is CASSLGRGGVSPLHF.

This clonotype was observed many times. The chain uses TRBV7-2 and TRBJ2-1; D not certain. The CDR3 covers 14 residues. CDR1 and CDR2 from the germline V gene are SGHTA and FQGNSA. V gave up 6 bases and J gave up 9 bases, with 18 bases separating them. CDR3 protein: CASRPTLGSSEQFF. The CDR3 DNA follows: TGTGCCAGCAGACCTACCTTAGGGTCCTCTGAGCAGTTCTTC.

This clonotype came up many times. This chain links TRBV10-2 with TRBJ2-5; D might be TRBD2 (6 bases). Germline V lookup: CDR1 WSHSY, CDR2 SAAADI. V gave up 0 bases and J gave up 7 bases, with 15 bases separating them. The CDR3 runs to 15 residues. The CDR3 is CASSESGGLGSTQYF. In DNA form, the CDR3 reads TGCGCCAGCAGTGAGTCCGGGGGATTAGGGTCGACCCAGTACTTC.

This clonotype was picked up a small number of times. The V gene is TRBV12-3 or TRBV12-4, the J gene TRBJ1-1; D gene ambiguous. V shed 8 bases and J shed 0 bases, with 19 bases lying between them. The CDR3 length is 16 residues. CDR3 DNA sequence: TGTGCCAGCCTTTCGCCCCAGGCGGGCATGAACACTGAAGCTTTCTTT. Its translation is CASLSPQAGMNTEAFF.

The chain links TRBV29-1 to TRBJ2-3, with D uncertain. V lost 4 bases and J 2 bases, leaving 13 bases between the germline ends. Germline V gene sequence: CDR1 SQVTM, CDR2 ANQGSEA. CDR3 length equals 14 residues. The CDR3 sequence: CSVVLQSATDTQYF. In DNA form, the CDR3 reads TGCAGCGTTGTTCTACAGTCCGCCACAGATACGCAGTATTTT.

Ten or more counts support this clonotype. The chain is built from TRBV12-3 or TRBV12-4 and TRBJ1-2; 8 bases are shared with TRBD1. The CDR3 is 15 amino acids. With V trimmed by 5 bases and J by 6 bases, 11 bases remained unmatched. The CDR3 sequence is CASSPRQGPQDGYTF. DNA for the CDR3: TGTGCCAGCAGTCCCCGACAGGGGCCCCAAGATGGCTACACCTTC.

This chain connects TRBV5-1 to TRBJ2-5, with 7 positions matching TRBD1. The CDR3 runs to 14 residues. Germline V gives CDR1 SGHRS, CDR2 YFSETQ. V dropped 3 bases and J dropped 1; count of bases not matched to a gene: 3. The CDR3 DNA is TGCGCCAGCAGCTGGGGACAGTCCCAAGAGACCCAGTACTTC. Its protein product is CASSWGQSQETQYF.

Here the CDR3 DNA reads TGCAGCGCCGAGACAGGGGCTAACTACAATGAGCAGTTCTTC. Protein sequence: CSAETGANYNEQFF. The J gene is TRBJ2-1, the V gene TRBV29-1, with 8 bases lining up with TRBD1. The CDR3 extends over 14 amino acids. The junction had 8 bases not matched to a gene; V was cut back by 7 bases and J by 3 bases. Germline lookup yields CDR1 SQVTM and CDR2 ANQGSEA.

The chain carries TRBV12-3 or TRBV12-4 and TRBJ1-1; D is perhaps TRBD1 (5 bases). This CDR3 contains 13 residues. V gave up 3 bases and J gave up 13 bases, with 18 bases separating them. The CDR3 DNA reads as TGTGCCAGCAGTTTGAGGGGCAGAGGGCAGGGTTTCTTT. Translation gives CASSLRGRGQGFF.